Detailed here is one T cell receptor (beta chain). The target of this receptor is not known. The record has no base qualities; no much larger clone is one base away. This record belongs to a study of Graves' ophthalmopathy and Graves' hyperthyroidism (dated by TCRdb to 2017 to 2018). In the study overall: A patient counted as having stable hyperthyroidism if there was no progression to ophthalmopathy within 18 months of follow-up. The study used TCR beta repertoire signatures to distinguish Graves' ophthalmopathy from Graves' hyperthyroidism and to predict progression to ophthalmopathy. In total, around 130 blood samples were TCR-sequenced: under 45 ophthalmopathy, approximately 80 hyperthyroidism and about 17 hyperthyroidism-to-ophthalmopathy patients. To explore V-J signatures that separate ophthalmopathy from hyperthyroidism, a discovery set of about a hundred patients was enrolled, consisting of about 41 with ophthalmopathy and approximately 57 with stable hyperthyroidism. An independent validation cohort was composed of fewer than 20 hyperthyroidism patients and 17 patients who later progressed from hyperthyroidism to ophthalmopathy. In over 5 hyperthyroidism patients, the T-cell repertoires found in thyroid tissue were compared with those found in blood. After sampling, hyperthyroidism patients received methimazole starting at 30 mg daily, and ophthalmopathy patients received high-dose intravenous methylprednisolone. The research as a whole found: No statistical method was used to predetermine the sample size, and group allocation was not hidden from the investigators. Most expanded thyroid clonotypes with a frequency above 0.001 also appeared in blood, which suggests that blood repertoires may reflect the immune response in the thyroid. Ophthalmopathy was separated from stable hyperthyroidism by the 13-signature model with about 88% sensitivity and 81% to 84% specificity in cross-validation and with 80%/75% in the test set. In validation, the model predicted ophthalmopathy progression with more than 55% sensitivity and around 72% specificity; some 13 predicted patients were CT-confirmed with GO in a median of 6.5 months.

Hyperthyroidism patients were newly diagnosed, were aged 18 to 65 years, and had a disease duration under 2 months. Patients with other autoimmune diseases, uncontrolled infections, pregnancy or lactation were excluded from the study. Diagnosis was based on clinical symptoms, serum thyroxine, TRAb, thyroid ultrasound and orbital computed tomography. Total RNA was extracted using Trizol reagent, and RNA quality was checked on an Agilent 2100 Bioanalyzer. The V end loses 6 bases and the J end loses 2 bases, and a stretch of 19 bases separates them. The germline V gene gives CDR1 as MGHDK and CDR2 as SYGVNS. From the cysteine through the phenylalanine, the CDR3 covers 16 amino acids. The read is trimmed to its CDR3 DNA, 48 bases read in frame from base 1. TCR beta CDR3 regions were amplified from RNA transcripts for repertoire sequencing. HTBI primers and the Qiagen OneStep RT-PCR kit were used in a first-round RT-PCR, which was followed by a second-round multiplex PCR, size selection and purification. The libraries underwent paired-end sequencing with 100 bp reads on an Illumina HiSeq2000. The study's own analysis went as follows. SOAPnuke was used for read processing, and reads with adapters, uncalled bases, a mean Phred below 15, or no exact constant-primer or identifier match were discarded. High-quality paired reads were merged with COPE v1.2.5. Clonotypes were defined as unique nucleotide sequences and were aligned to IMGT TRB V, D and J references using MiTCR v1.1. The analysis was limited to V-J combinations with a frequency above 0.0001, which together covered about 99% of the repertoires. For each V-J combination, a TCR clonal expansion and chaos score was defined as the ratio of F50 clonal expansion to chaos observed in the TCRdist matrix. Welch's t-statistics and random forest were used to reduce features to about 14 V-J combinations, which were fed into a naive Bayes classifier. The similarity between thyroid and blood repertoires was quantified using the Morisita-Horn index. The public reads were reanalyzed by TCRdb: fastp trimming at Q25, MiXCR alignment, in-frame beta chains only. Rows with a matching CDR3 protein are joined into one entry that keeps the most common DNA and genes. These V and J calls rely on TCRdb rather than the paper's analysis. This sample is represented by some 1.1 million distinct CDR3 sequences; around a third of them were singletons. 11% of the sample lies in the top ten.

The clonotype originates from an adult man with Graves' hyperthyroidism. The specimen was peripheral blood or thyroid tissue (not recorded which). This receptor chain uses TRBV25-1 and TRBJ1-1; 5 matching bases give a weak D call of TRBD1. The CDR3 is CASRPPSGVGNTEAFF. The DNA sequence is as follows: TGTGCCAGCAGACCCCCCTCGGGGGTAGGAAACACTGAAGCTTTCTTT.